This entry is about one T cell receptor beta chain. As yet, its antigen is unknown. Data came from immunoSEQ multiplex PCR; TCRdb stores just in-frame clones and leaves some out. The sample has 1.5 million to 2.5 million clones; about 94% are singletons. CD8 cells classed as naive were CD45RO-negative and positively selected for CCR7, excluding terminally differentiated effector memory CD45RA+ cells. These data belong to a study of shared clonotypes between healthy human individuals. Whole-study context: In total, the donors were a couple of women and a few men aged 18 to 49. The study used three CD4 naive, three CD4 memory, two CD8 naive and one CD8 memory plate per donor.

The study, taken as a whole, reports: Naive subsets generally exceeded memory subsets in estimated richness.

With 2 bases removed from V and 6 bases from J, the gap between germline ends came to 9 bases. In germline, CDR1 is MNHEY, CDR2 SVGAGI. CDR3 length equals 13 residues. The receptor was derived from a man between 18 and 29 years old in good health. This chain links TRBV6-5 with TRBJ2-3, with D perhaps being TRBD1 or TRBD2 (5 bases each). The sample taken for sequencing was naive CD8+ T cells sorted from blood. The DNA for the CDR3 is TGTGCCAGCAGTTACGGGGACGGGGATACGCAGTATTTT. It specifies CASSYGDGDTQYF.